This is a list of T cell receptor beta chains from one sample in a study of blood T cell repertoires in COVID-19. Only in-frame clones appear in the TCRdb table, and some are missing; sequencing was by immunoSEQ multiplex PCR. The table records about 260,000 clones, around 84% of them present only once. Sequencing was performed on peripheral blood. Receptors originate from a man aged 60 to 69 with acute or convalescent COVID-19. The CDR3 runs from the conserved cysteine through the conserved F or W. The D gene is left open where the match is weak. Where a row states a size, it is once, few, many or the class of an expanded clone; other rows omit it.

D gene: TRBD1
V gene: TRBV9
clone size: -
J gene: TRBJ2-1
CDR3 protein: CASSLLGTGRFNEQFF
CDR3 DNA: TGTGCCAGCAGCTTACTCGGGACAGGGCGATTCAATGAGCAGTTCTTC

D gene: TRBD1
V gene: TRBV28
clone size: -
J gene: TRBJ2-7
CDR3 protein: CASSLGRQGTYEQYF
CDR3 DNA: TGTGCCAGCTCATTAGGGCGACAGGGGACCTACGAGCAGTACTTC

D gene: -
V gene: TRBV13
clone size: -
J gene: TRBJ2-7
CDR3 protein: CASSSWTEGYEQYF
CDR3 DNA: TGTGCCAGCAGCTCCTGGACAGAAGGCTACGAGCAGTACTTC

D gene: -
V gene: TRBV4-1
clone size: -
J gene: TRBJ2-2
CDR3 protein: CASSQVLIPGTGELFF
CDR3 DNA: TGCGCCAGCAGCCAAGTACTGATCCCGGGGACCGGGGAGCTGTTTTTT

D gene: -
V gene: TRBV5-5
clone size: -
J gene: TRBJ2-7
CDR3 protein: CASRRGTDLSYEQYF
CDR3 DNA: TGTGCCAGCAGGCGCGGGACGGACCTCTCCTACGAGCAGTACTTC

D gene: -
V gene: TRBV6-5
clone size: -
J gene: TRBJ2-5
CDR3 protein: CASSYSDTQETQYF
CDR3 DNA: TGTGCCAGCAGTTACTCGGACACGCAGGAGACCCAGTACTTC

D gene: TRBD1
V gene: TRBV9
clone size: few
J gene: TRBJ2-2
CDR3 protein: CASSVGQGLNTGELFF
CDR3 DNA: TGTGCCAGCAGCGTAGGACAGGGCTTGAACACCGGGGAGCTGTTTTTT

D gene: TRBD1
V gene: TRBV7-6
clone size: -
J gene: TRBJ2-2
CDR3 protein: CASSLAGQGAGELFF
CDR3 DNA: TGTGCCAGCAGCTTAGCGGGACAGGGGGCCGGGGAGCTGTTTTTT

D gene: TRBD1
V gene: TRBV7-9
clone size: -
J gene: TRBJ1-1
CDR3 protein: CASSLGQVNTEAFF
CDR3 DNA: TGTGCCAGCAGCCTGGGACAGGTGAACACTGAAGCTTTCTTT

D gene: TRBD1
V gene: TRBV19
clone size: -
J gene: TRBJ1-3
CDR3 protein: CASSGTGSGNTIYF
CDR3 DNA: TGTGCCAGTTCTGGGACAGGCTCTGGAAACACCATATATTTT

D gene: TRBD1
V gene: TRBV19
clone size: -
J gene: TRBJ2-5
CDR3 protein: CASRPHLQGRETQYF
CDR3 DNA: TGTGCCAGTAGGCCTCACCTACAGGGGCGAGAGACCCAGTACTTC

D gene: TRBD2
V gene: TRBV2
clone size: few
J gene: TRBJ2-3
CDR3 protein: CASSEGLASTDTQYF
CDR3 DNA: TGTGCCAGCAGTGAAGGACTAGCTAGCACAGATACGCAGTATTTT

D gene: TRBD1
V gene: TRBV5-1
clone size: -
J gene: TRBJ2-1
CDR3 protein: CASSLGRTGNEQFF
CDR3 DNA: TGCGCCAGCAGCTTGGGCAGGACAGGGAATGAGCAGTTCTTC

D gene: TRBD1
V gene: TRBV5-1
clone size: -
J gene: TRBJ1-1
CDR3 protein: CASSGGGQGRTEAFF
CDR3 DNA: TGCGCCAGCAGCGGGGGAGGACAGGGGCGCACTGAAGCTTTCTTT

D gene: -
V gene: TRBV14
clone size: -
J gene: TRBJ2-5
CDR3 protein: CASSQRYGDRQETQYF
CDR3 DNA: TGTGCCAGCAGCCAACGTTACGGTGACAGACAAGAGACCCAGTACTTC

D gene: -
V gene: TRBV7-2
clone size: -
J gene: TRBJ2-5
CDR3 protein: CASSPGPGVGETQYF
CDR3 DNA: TGTGCCAGCTCCCCCGGCCCAGGGGTAGGTGAGACCCAGTACTTC

D gene: -
V gene: TRBV2
clone size: few
J gene: TRBJ2-2
CDR3 protein: CASTDLGGTGELFF
CDR3 DNA: TGTGCCAGCACGGACTTAGGGGGAACCGGGGAGCTGTTTTTT

D gene: -
V gene: TRBV3-1/TRBV3-2
clone size: -
J gene: TRBJ1-5
CDR3 protein: CASSQDQNQPQHF
CDR3 DNA: TGTGCCAGCAGCCAAGATCAGAATCAGCCCCAGCATTTT

D gene: -
V gene: TRBV14
clone size: -
J gene: TRBJ2-3
CDR3 protein: CASSQYPREADTQYF
CDR3 DNA: TGTGCCAGCAGCCAATACCCTAGAGAGGCAGATACGCAGTATTTT

D gene: TRBD2
V gene: TRBV2
clone size: -
J gene: TRBJ2-2
CDR3 protein: CASKGTSGSAGELFF
CDR3 DNA: TGTGCCAGCAAGGGGACTAGCGGGAGTGCTGGGGAGCTGTTTTTT

D gene: TRBD1
V gene: TRBV20-1
clone size: -
J gene: TRBJ1-2
CDR3 protein: CSASARDRGHGYTF
CDR3 DNA: TGCAGTGCTAGTGCTCGGGACAGGGGGCACGGCTACACCTTC

D gene: TRBD1
V gene: TRBV19
clone size: -
J gene: TRBJ1-5
CDR3 protein: CASSSPGQGGNQPQHF
CDR3 DNA: TGTGCCAGTAGTTCGCCGGGACAGGGAGGCAATCAGCCCCAGCATTTT

D gene: TRBD2
V gene: TRBV7-6
clone size: -
J gene: TRBJ2-7
CDR3 protein: CASRLAGDTYEQYF
CDR3 DNA: TGTGCCAGCAGACTAGCGGGGGACACCTACGAGCAGTACTTC

D gene: TRBD2
V gene: TRBV6-2/TRBV6-3
clone size: -
J gene: TRBJ2-7
CDR3 protein: CASSYLGLEGEQYF
CDR3 DNA: TGTGCCAGCAGTTACCTGGGACTAGAGGGCGAGCAGTACTTC

D gene: TRBD2
V gene: TRBV6-1
clone size: -
J gene: TRBJ2-5
CDR3 protein: CASSEASGGPQETQYF
CDR3 DNA: TGTGCCAGCAGTGAGGCTAGCGGGGGCCCCCAAGAGACCCAGTACTTC

D gene: -
V gene: TRBV28
clone size: -
J gene: TRBJ1-1
CDR3 protein: CASSFPSNGTPVSNTEAFF
CDR3 DNA: TGTGCCAGCAGTTTCCCCTCAAACGGGACTCCAGTCTCGAACACTGAAGCTTTCTTT